What follows is one TCR beta chain and its context. Its antigen is undetermined. Those donating, healthy Caucasian individuals from Russia, were aged 6 to 90. A second about 6 to 12 cycle PCR used barcoded and J-beta primers. MiXCR, run by TCRdb on the 5' RACE reads, gives a single entry per CDR3 protein. The data contain about 640,000 distinct CDR3 sequences, approximately 30% of them singletons. V was cut by 6 bases and J by 5 bases, with 8 bases left in between. This CDR3 contains 12 residues. Per germline, CDR1 KGHSH and CDR2 LQKENI. This sample was taken from a study of blood T cells in healthy people across ages. General study results and limits: Estimates of diversity drawn from one million T cells were considered underestimates. With age, beta diversity per million T cells declined roughly linearly, significantly by 40.

This sequence originates from a woman of 80 years or more in good health. The sequenced material came from blood. This chain uses TRBV18 with TRBJ2-1, with D maybe TRBD1 (5 bases). CDR3 DNA: TGTGCCAGCTCCCAGGGAAACAATGAGCAGTTCTTC. This codes for CASSQGNNEQFF.